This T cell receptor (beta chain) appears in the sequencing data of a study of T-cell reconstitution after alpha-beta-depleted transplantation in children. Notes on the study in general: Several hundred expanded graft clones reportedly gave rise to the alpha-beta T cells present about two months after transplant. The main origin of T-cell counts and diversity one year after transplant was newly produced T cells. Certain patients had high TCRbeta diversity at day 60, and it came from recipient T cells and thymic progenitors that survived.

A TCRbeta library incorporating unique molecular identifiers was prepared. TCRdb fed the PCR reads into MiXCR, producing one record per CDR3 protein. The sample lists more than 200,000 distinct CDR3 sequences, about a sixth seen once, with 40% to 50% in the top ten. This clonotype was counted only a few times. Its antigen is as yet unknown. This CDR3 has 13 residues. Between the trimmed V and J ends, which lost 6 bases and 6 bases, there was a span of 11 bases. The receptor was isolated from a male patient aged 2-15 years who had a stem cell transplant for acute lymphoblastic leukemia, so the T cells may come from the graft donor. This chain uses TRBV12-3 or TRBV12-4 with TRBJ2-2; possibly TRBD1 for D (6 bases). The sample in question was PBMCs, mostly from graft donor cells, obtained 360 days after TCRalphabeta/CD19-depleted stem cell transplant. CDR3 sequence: CASRLRTAGELFF. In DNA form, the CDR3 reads TGTGCCAGCAGACTTAGGACAGCCGGGGAGCTGTTTTTT.